What follows describes a single TCR beta chain. The data originate from a study of T cell changes during pregnancy in multiple sclerosis. Generated by immunoSEQ multiplex PCR, the TCRdb table keeps only in-frame clones and is missing some. The top ten hold over 0.75% of the sample, which has 30,000 to 50,000 clones, approximately 90% seen once. This clonotype was sampled from a female donor with multiple sclerosis, enrolled in a pregnancy study. The specimen was CD4+ T cells from peripheral blood mononuclear cells, collected in the third trimester of pregnancy.

The CDR3 bases are TGTGCCTGGCGTCGGGGGGTGTGGGTAGCTAAATACAATGAGCAGTTCTTC. This sequence encodes CAWRRGVWVAKYNEQFF. The chain couples TRBV30 to TRBJ2-1, with TRBD2 matching 7 bases. J lost 4 bases, V lost 5 bases, and 17 bases had no gene match. The germline CDR1 and CDR2 sequences are GTSNPN and SVGIG (reference sequence). This CDR3 has 17 residues.